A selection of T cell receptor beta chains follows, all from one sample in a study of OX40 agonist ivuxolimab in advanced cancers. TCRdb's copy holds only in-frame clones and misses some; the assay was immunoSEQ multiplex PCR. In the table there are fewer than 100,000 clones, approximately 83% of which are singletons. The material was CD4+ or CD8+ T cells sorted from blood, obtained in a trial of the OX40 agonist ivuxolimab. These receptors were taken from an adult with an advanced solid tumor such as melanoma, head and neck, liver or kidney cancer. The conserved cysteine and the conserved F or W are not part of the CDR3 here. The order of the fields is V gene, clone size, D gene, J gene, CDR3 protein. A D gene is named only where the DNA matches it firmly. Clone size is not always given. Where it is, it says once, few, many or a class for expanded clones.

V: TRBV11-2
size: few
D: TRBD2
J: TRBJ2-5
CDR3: ASSLGSGVLFY

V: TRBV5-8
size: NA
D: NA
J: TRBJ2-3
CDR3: ASSLSLHLADTQY

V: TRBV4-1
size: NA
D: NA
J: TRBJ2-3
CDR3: ASGEWLRTDTQY

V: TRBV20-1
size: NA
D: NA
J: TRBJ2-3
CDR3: SGRGTDTQY

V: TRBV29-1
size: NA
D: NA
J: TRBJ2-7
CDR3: SVERDVDEQY

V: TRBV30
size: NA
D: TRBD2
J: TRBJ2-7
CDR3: AWRSVGGTHEQY

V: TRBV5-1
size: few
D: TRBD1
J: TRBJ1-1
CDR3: ASSGQGAGTEAF

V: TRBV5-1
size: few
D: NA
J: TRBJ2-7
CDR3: ASSAEWGTYEQY

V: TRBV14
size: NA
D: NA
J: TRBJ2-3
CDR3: ASSPDSGGTDTQY

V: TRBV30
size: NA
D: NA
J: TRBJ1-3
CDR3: AWKGTISGNTIY

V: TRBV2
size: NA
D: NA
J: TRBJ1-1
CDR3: ASSVLGGTGTEAF

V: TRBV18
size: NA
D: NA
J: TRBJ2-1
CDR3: ASSPLGDIGSEQF

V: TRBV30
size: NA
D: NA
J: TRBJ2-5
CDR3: AWRTVGNQETQY

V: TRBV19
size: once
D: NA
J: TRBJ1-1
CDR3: ASSIRQNTEAF

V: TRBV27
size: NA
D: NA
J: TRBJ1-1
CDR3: ASRSSGFLAEAF

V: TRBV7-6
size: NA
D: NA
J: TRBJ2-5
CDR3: ASSLDGWRKY

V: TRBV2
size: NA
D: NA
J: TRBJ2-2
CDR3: ASSPKVYSGELF

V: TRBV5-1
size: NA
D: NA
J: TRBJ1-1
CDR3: ASSTGHGNTEAF

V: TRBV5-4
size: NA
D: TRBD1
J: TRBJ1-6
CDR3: ASSSPSDRDSPLH

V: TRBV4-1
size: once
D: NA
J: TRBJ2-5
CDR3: ASSPSRGRETQY

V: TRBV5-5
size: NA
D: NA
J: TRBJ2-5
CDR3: ASSRGGGVETQY

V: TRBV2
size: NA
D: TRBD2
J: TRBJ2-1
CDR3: ASSEGTSGGAIKQF

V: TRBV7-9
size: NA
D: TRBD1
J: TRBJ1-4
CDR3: ASSRQGNNEKLF

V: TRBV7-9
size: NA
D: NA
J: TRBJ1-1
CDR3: ASSLAGVVGPEAF

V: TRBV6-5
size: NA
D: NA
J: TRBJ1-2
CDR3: ASSQRRSQGRGYT

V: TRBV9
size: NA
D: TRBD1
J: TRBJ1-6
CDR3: ASSLGQGGNSPLH

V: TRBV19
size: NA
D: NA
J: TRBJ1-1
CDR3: ASSIALARPLMTEAF

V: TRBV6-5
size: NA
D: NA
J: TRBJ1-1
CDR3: ASMRWGEGTEAF

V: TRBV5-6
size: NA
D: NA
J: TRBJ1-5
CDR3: ASSLNRLNQPQH

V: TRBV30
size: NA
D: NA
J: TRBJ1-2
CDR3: AWKAPTGTHGYT

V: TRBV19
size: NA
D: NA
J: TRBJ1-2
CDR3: ASSIATRAGAGYT

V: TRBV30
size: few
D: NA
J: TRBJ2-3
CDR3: AWIKPGDYTDTQY

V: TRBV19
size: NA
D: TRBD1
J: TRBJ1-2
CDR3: ASSRGGRGFKSDGYT

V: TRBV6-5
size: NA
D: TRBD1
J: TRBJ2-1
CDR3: ASTGQGPRNEQF

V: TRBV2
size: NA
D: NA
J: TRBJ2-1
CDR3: ASPSNSYNEQF

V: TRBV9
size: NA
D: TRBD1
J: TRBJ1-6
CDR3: ASSDRQGARSPLH

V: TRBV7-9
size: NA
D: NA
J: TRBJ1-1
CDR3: ASSLSSGDTEAF

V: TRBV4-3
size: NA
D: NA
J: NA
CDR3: ASSPEFNAYYEQY

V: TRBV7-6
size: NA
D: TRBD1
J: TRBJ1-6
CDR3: ASSLTGGTDSPLH